This passage covers 20 T cell receptor beta chains from one sample sequenced in a study of T cell responses to AZD1222 COVID-19 vaccine. Measured with immunoSEQ multiplex PCR; TCRdb has only the in-frame clones, and not every one. Of about 140,000 clones in the sample, more than 80% are singletons; the top ten hold approximately 1.5%. The input for sequencing was peripheral blood, taken on day 0 of AZD1222 vaccination. These receptors all come from an adult in good health.

This chain connects TRBV28 to TRBJ2-5, with 10 bases fitting TRBD1. The CDR3 has 15 amino acids. Germline V lookup: CDR1 MDHEN, CDR2 SYDVKM. Trimming removed 6 bases from V and 1 base from J; junction bases left unmatched: 5. The CDR3 DNA sequence: TGTGCCAGCAGACCAGACAGGGGGCGCCAAGAGACCCAGTACTTC. Translation: CASRPDRGRQETQYF.

The table lists this clone with a count of one. The CDR3 region is CASSSEREGADEQFF. The CDR3 DNA follows: TGTGCCAGCAGCTCAGAGCGGGAGGGCGCCGATGAGCAGTTCTTC. V gene TRBV7-9 combines with J gene TRBJ2-1, with 10 bases that match TRBD2. V was clipped by 4 bases and J by 8 bases; unmatched bases: 8. From germline, CDR1 is SEHNR and CDR2 FQNEAQ (reference sequence). The CDR3 totals 15 residues.

The chain joins TRBV29-1 to TRBJ1-1; 9 bases map to TRBD1. This CDR3 has 14 amino acids. Germline V gives CDR1 SQVTM, CDR2 ANQGSEA. Losses at the gene ends were 6 bases for V and 1 base for J; bases not matched to a gene: 6. The CDR3 DNA reads TGCAGCGTCAGGACAGGGGTGGCGAACACTGAAGCTTTCTTT. This codes for CSVRTGVANTEAFF. Full variable domain (remainder filled in from reference TRBV29-1 and TRBJ1-1): SAVISQKPSRDICQRGTSLTIQCQVDSQVTMMFWYRQQPGQSLTLIATANQGSEATYESGFVIDKFPISRPNLTFSTLTVSNMSPEDSSIYLCSVRTGVANTEAFFGQGTRLTVV.

V is TRBV12-5 and J is TRBJ1-2, with a weak D call TRBD1 (6 bases). V lost 7 bases to trimming and J lost 8 bases, with 17 bases between them. The germline gives CDR1 LGHNT, CDR2 FRNRAP. The CDR3 is 13 amino acids. CDR3 sequence: CASADTGTGGYTF. For the CDR3, the DNA is TGTGCTAGTGCCGACACAGGGACCGGCGGCTACACCTTC.

CDR3 in amino acids: CASSESGGPEQYF. The DNA for the CDR3 is TGTGCCAGCTCAGAGTCAGGGGGCCCCGAGCAGTACTTC. The chain combines TRBV18 with TRBJ2-7, with 8 nucleotides matching TRBD1. Germline loops: CDR1 KGHSH, CDR2 LQKENI. The V gene end was trimmed by 5 bases and the J gene end by 6 bases; junction bases not matched to a gene: 6. This CDR3 contains 13 residues.

The J gene is TRBJ2-1, the V gene TRBV4-2; 14 positions agree with TRBD2. V shed 3 bases and J 0 bases; nucleotides not matched to a gene: 4. The CDR3 is made up of 18 amino acids. Germline V gene sequence: CDR1 LGHNA, CDR2 YNFKEQ. CDR3 bases: TGTGCCAGCAGCCAGGGACTAGCGGGAGCCAGCTCCTACAATGAGCAGTTCTTC. Amino acid sequence: CASSQGLAGASSYNEQFF.

The chain is built from TRBV18 and TRBJ2-5; D remains unclear. In germline, CDR1 is KGHSH, CDR2 LQKENI. V was clipped by 2 bases and J by 0 bases, with 10 bases between them. CDR3 length: 15 residues. The CDR3 bases are TGTGCCAGCTCACCAAGGAACCGCGACCAAGAGACCCAGTACTTC. This encodes CASSPRNRDQETQYF.

This rearrangement joins TRBV5-1 to TRBJ1-6; no clear D. Trimming removed 0 bases at V and 10 bases at J, with 23 bases between. CDR3 length equals 18 residues. CDR1 is SGHRS and CDR2 is YFSETQ in the germline V gene. The CDR3 DNA reads as TGCGCCAGCAGCTTGGGTTTGAGGATAAGAGAACTGGGGTCACCCCTCCACTTT. Translated, it gives CASSLGLRIRELGSPLHF. Supplemented by reference TRBV5-1 and TRBJ1-6, the full variable domain reads KAGVTQTPRYLIKTRGQQVTLSCSPISGHRSVSWYQQTPGQGLQFLFEYFSETQRNKGNFPGRFSGRQFSNSRSEMNVSTLELGDSALYLCASSLGLRIRELGSPLHFGNGTRLTVT.

This chain joins TRBV2 and TRBJ2-2; possibly TRBD2 for D (5 bases). The CDR3 is 14 amino acids. Germline V CDR1 and CDR2: SNHLY, FYNNEI. Between the trimmed V and J ends, which lost 6 bases and 11 bases, there was a span of 19 bases. CDR3 loop: CASSDREPGRELFF. CDR3 nucleotide sequence: TGTGCCAGCAGCGACCGGGAACCCGGTCGAGAGCTGTTTTTT.

The rearrangement links TRBV9 to TRBJ2-7; TRBD1 aligns across 9 bases. The CDR3 is 15 residues long. Germline assignment: CDR1 SGDLS and CDR2 YYNGEE. The junction had 7 bases not matched to a gene; V was cut back by 2 bases and J by 4 bases. The chain's CDR3 is CASSVAGTGTYEQYF. The CDR3 nucleotides are TGTGCCAGCAGCGTTGCCGGGACAGGGACGTACGAGCAGTACTTC. The entire variable domain, with the rest obtained from reference TRBV9 and TRBJ2-7, is as follows: DSGVTQTPKHLITATGQRVTLRCSPRSGDLSVYWYQQSLDQGLQFLIQYYNGEERAKGNILERFSAQQFPDLHSELNLSSLELGDSALYFCASSVAGTGTYEQYFGPGTRLTVT.

V is TRBV5-1 and J is TRBJ1-1, with 7 bases identical to TRBD1. The CDR3 consists of 16 residues. Losses at the gene ends were 4 bases for V and 0 bases for J; bases not matched to a gene: 9. Looked up from germline, CDR1 is SGHRS and CDR2 is YFSETQ. CDR3 bases: TGCGCCAGCAGCCCCGACAGGGAAGGAGTGAACACTGAAGCTTTCTTT. Protein product: CASSPDREGVNTEAFF.

This chain connects TRBV15 to TRBJ1-2; possibly TRBD1 for D (5 bases). Trimming took 0 bases from V and 4 from J, leaving 12 bases between them. Germline loops: CDR1 LNHNV, CDR2 YYDKDF (reference sequence). The length of the CDR3 is 15 residues. CDR3 sequence reads: CATSRDHGAAYGYTF. CDR3 DNA: TGTGCCACCAGCAGAGATCATGGGGCAGCCTATGGCTACACCTTC.

The chain uses TRBV5-1 and TRBJ1-5; D may be TRBD1 (6 bases). The germline V gene has CDR1 SGHRS and CDR2 YFSETQ. This CDR3 is 14 amino acids long. Trimming left V 0 bases short and J 5 bases short, with 9 bases between. DNA for the CDR3: TGCGCCAGCAGCTTGGCAGGGGAGGATCAGCCCCAGCATTTT. It translates to CASSLAGEDQPQHF.

This sequence joins TRBV5-5 and TRBJ2-2; D may be TRBD1 (5 bases). Trimming shortened V by 0 bases and J by 1 base, and 10 bases separated the two germline ends. Germline CDR1 reads SGHKS; CDR2 reads YYEKEE (reference sequence). The CDR3 covers 16 residues. In nucleotides, the CDR3 is TGTGCCAGCAGCTTGGAGGTCCAGGGGAACACCGGGGAGCTGTTTTTT. Amino acid sequence: CASSLEVQGNTGELFF.

This sequence joins TRBV18 and TRBJ1-1; the D is unclear. With 3 bases removed from V and 5 bases from J, the gap between germline ends came to 13 bases. Germline V lookup: CDR1 KGHSH, CDR2 LQKENI. The CDR3 spans 14 residues. The CDR3 here is CASSPTELGTEAFF. The CDR3 bases are TGTGCCAGCTCACCTACAGAACTCGGAACTGAAGCTTTCTTT.

V and J are TRBV30 and TRBJ2-6; TRBD1 matches 8 bases. Trimming at V came to 5 bases and at J to 3 bases, leaving 6 bases not matched to a gene. The CDR3 consists of 15 residues. Germline V gene sequence: CDR1 GTSNPN, CDR2 SVGIG (reference sequence). The CDR3 region has the DNA TGTGCCTGGCAGGCAGGGGGCTTTGGGGCCAACGTCCTGACTTTC. Its protein is CAWQAGGFGANVLTF.

The rearrangement links TRBV28 to TRBJ2-5; D call uncertain. Germline CDR1 is MDHEN and CDR2 is SYDVKM. V was trimmed by 2 bases and J by 1 base, leaving 11 bases between them. This CDR3 spans 15 amino acids. The CDR3 DNA follows: TGTGCCAGCAGTTTAAACCGATTGGCCCAAGAGACCCAGTACTTC. It yields the protein CASSLNRLAQETQYF.

This sequence joins TRBV9 and TRBJ2-3; 9 bases align to TRBD1. The CDR3 totals 16 residues. Germline V gene sequence: CDR1 SGDLS, CDR2 YYNGEE. Unmatched junction bases numbered 13, after V lost 0 bases and J lost 11 bases. In DNA form, the CDR3 reads TGTGCCAGCAGCGTAGCCCACGAGACAGGGGGTGTGGGGCAGTATTTT. The encoded protein is CASSVAHETGGVGQYF. The variable domain in full, completed from reference TRBV9 and TRBJ2-3, reads DSGVTQTPKHLITATGQRVTLRCSPRSGDLSVYWYQQSLDQGLQFLIQYYNGEERAKGNILERFSAQQFPDLHSELNLSSLELGDSALYFCASSVAHETGGVGQYFGPGTRLTVL.

This chain links TRBV7-9 with TRBJ1-5, with unresolved D. The length of the CDR3 is 14 residues. The V gene's germline CDR1 is SEHNR and CDR2 FQNEAQ (reference sequence). The V and J ends lost 5 bases and 2 bases respectively, with 10 bases between them. The CDR3, as DNA: TGTGCCAGCAGCCCCGGTGTGGGCAATCAGCCCCAGCATTTT. Translation gives CASSPGVGNQPQHF.

V usage is TRBV5-1 and J usage is TRBJ2-3; D is perhaps TRBD1 or TRBD2 (5 bases each). Between the trimmed V and J ends, which lost 0 bases and 3 bases, there was a span of 14 bases. The CDR3 loop spans 16 amino acids. CDR1 and CDR2 from the germline V gene are SGHRS and YFSETQ. CDR3 amino acids: CASSLEGPPRTDTQYF. The DNA of the CDR3 is TGCGCCAGCAGCTTGGAGGGACCTCCCCGTACAGATACGCAGTATTTT.